This TCR beta chain derives from a study of CD8 T cells in ankylosing spondylitis. Whole-study findings and limits: Within ankylosing spondylitis blood, a TCR beta motif made up of several highly homologous variants appeared to be characteristic. Reportedly, matched ankylosing spondylitis synovial fluid was significantly enriched for disease-linked clones. Previous work reported some of these motif variants in the synovial fluid and blood of reactive arthritis.

Libraries of TCR beta came from quantitative 5'-RACE with molecular barcodes. MiXCR was run by TCRdb on the 5' RACE reads, yielding one entry per CDR3 protein. The sample has roughly 200,000 distinct CDR3 sequences; roughly 13% are singletons. The CDR3 length is 14 residues. Trimming took 4 bases from V and 6 from J; bases not matched to a gene: 4. This clonotype was recorded at least ten times. The antigen is unknown. The chain has TRBV12-3 or TRBV12-4 and TRBJ2-1; 9 bases align to TRBD2. The sample taken for sequencing was blood, either unsorted or a sorted T cell fraction (not recorded which). The receptor was derived from a male donor with ankylosing spondylitis or in good health (not recorded which). The CDR3 DNA follows: TGTGCCAGCAGTTCGGGACTAGCCAGCAATGAGCAGTTCTTC. Protein product: CASSSGLASNEQFF.